The rows below give T cell receptor beta chains drawn from one sample of a study of blood T cell repertoires in COVID-19. Generated by immunoSEQ multiplex PCR, the TCRdb table keeps only in-frame clones and is missing some. The top ten hold about 1.6% of the sample, which has some 57,000 clones, 80% to 90% seen once. The sample taken for sequencing was peripheral blood. Receptor source: a man in his 60s with acute or convalescent COVID-19. Both conserved end residues are part of each CDR3. The D gene is left open where the match is weak. Some rows have no size entry. The others give once, few or many, or a class for an expanded clone.

TRBJ2-7	TRBD1	TRBV3-1/TRBV3-2	.	CASSPGQDYEQYF	TGTGCCAGCAGCCCGGGACAGGACTACGAGCAGTACTTC
TRBJ1-2	TRBD1	TRBV7-2	.	CASSYKGQYDGYTF	TGTGCCAGCAGCTACAAGGGACAGTACGATGGCTACACCTTC
TRBJ1-1	.	TRBV18	once	CASSPVTRTEAFF	TGTGCCAGCTCACCAGTTACGAGGACTGAAGCTTTCTTT
TRBJ1-1	TRBD1	TRBV3-1/TRBV3-2	.	CASSPWAGGGEAFF	TGTGCCAGCAGCCCTTGGGCAGGGGGCGGTGAAGCTTTCTTT
TRBJ1-1	.	TRBV5-1	few	CASSRSEGLNTEAFF	TGCGCCAGCAGCCGGTCGGAGGGCTTGAACACTGAAGCTTTCTTT
TRBJ2-1	.	TRBV3-1/TRBV3-2	.	CASSQVTLPGLFF	TGTGCCAGCAGCCAAGTTACATTACCGGGACTTTTCTTC
TRBJ1-2	.	TRBV2	.	CASLDRTGGYTF	TGTGCCAGCCTTGACAGGACTGGGGGCTACACCTTC
TRBJ2-6	TRBD1	TRBV5-4	.	CASSTLTGVGANVLTF	TGTGCCAGCAGCACACTGACAGGGGTTGGGGCCAACGTCCTGACTTTC
TRBJ2-7	TRBD1	TRBV5-6	.	CASSLTGTGSYEQYF	TGTGCCAGCAGCTTAACCGGGACAGGGAGCTACGAGCAGTACTTC
TRBJ1-3	.	TRBV27	.	CASSLGRAGNTIYF	TGTGCCAGCAGTCTAGGTCGCGCTGGAAACACCATATATTTT
TRBJ2-1	TRBD2	TRBV5-4	.	CASISYSGGGPTYNEQFF	TGTGCCAGCATATCCTACTCAGGCGGGGGGCCTACCTACAATGAGCAGTTCTTC
TRBJ1-5	.	TRBV11-3	.	CASSLDAAGRNDESNQPQHF	TGTGCCAGCAGCTTAGATGCGGCAGGGCGCAACGATGAGAGCAATCAGCCCCAGCATTTT
TRBJ2-5	TRBD2	TRBV4-1	.	CASSQAFLGGGGGQETQYF	TGCGCCAGCAGCCAAGCCTTCCTCGGCGGCGGGGGGGGGCAAGAGACCCAGTACTTC
TRBJ1-1	TRBD1	TRBV6-5	once	CASSSGQGVDTEAFF	TGTGCCAGCAGTTCGGGACAGGGGGTTGACACTGAAGCTTTCTTT
TRBJ2-7	.	TRBV6-5	.	CASTDGTPYEQYF	TGTGCCAGCACCGACGGGACACCCTACGAGCAGTACTTC
TRBJ2-1	.	TRBV9	.	CASSAVGSGSNEQFF	TGTGCCAGCAGCGCGGTGGGTAGCGGTTCAAATGAGCAGTTCTTC
TRBJ1-5	.	TRBV6-5	.	CASSSGNNQPQHF	TGTGCCAGCAGTTCAGGTAACAATCAGCCCCAGCATTTT
TRBJ2-7	.	TRBV24-1	.	CATSDPGQLEQYF	TGTGCCACCAGTGATCCGGGACAACTAGAGCAGTACTTC
TRBJ2-6	.	TRBV6-4	.	CASPRELKVPGANVLTF	TGTGCCAGCCCCAGGGAACTAAAGGTCCCTGGGGCCAACGTCCTGACTTTC